This T cell receptor (beta chain) was documented in a study of T cells in tuberculosis. Whole-study context: A South African cohort included IGRA-negative adolescents, latently infected IGRA-positive adolescents and adults with active tuberculosis. Overall study findings and caveats: GMM-specific TCRs were nearer to active tuberculosis alpha repertoires, suggesting expansion. Samples were chosen by availability of cryopreserved specimens.

V shed 5 bases and J 0 bases; nucleotides not matched to a gene: 8. Germline-derived CDR1 and CDR2 are MDHEN and SYDVKM. The CDR3 has 16 amino acids. Tuberculin skin test and IGRA determined adolescents' latent tuberculosis status at entry. This clone showed up just once. What it recognizes is unknown. Sequencing used immunoSEQ multiplex PCR; TCRdb keeps in-frame clones, though not all of them. This sample carries about 43,000 clones, approximately 94% of them seen once, and the ten largest clones take about 1.8%. The sample comprised PBMCs. This TCR was recovered from a donor between 10 and 35 years old with latent tuberculosis or without tuberculosis infection. Some clones in this sample may be carry-over from other donors' samples. V usage is TRBV28 and J usage is TRBJ2-7; 9 bases align to TRBD2. The CDR3 nucleotides read TGTGCCAGCAGTCTCCCAGCGGGAGGACTCTCCTACGAGCAGTACTTC. It codes for CASSLPAGGLSYEQYF.